Each of the 25 T cell receptor beta chains below was sequenced from the same sample in a study of blood T cell repertoires in COVID-19. Libraries were prepared by immunoSEQ multiplex PCR; TCRdb keeps only in-frame clonotypes and omits some of them. The sample lists tens of thousands of clones; more than 75% were seen once. Input material: peripheral blood. These receptors were collected from a woman older than 75 with acute or convalescent COVID-19.

The V gene is TRBV6-5, the J gene TRBJ2-3; 9 bases line up with TRBD2. From germline, CDR1 is MNHEY and CDR2 SVGAGI. The CDR3 is made up of 14 amino acids. The ends lost 5 bases at V and 1 base at J; junction bases unmatched: 1. The chain's CDR3 is CASSLAGRTDTQYF. The CDR3 nucleotides read TGTGCCAGCAGTCTAGCGGGACGCACAGATACGCAGTATTTT.

The chain links TRBV30 to TRBJ2-7, with 7 bases identical to TRBD1. J lost 2 bases, V lost 6 bases, and 4 bases had no gene match. This CDR3 spans 12 amino acids. The germline CDR1 and CDR2 sequences are GTSNPN and SVGIG (reference sequence). The DNA for the CDR3 is TGTGCCTGCCGGGACAGAACCTACGAGCAGTACTTC. This codes for CACRDRTYEQYF. Combining the CDR3 with reference TRBV30 and TRBJ2-7 gives the whole variable domain SQTIHQWPATLVQPVGSPLSLECTVEGTSNPNLYWYRQAAGRGLQLLFYSVGIGQISSEVPQNLSASRPQDRQFILSSKKLLLSDSGFYLCACRDRTYEQYFGPGTRLTVT.

The CDR3 reads CAWRGQDSPNTGELFF. The CDR3 DNA reads as TGTGCCTGGAGAGGCCAGGACAGCCCGAACACCGGGGAGCTGTTTTTT. This sequence joins TRBV30 and TRBJ2-2; possibly TRBD1 for D (6 bases). Germline values: CDR1 GTSNPN, CDR2 SVGIG (reference sequence). The CDR3 has 16 residues. Trimming pared 3 bases from V and 0 bases from J, leaving 14 bases between.

The rearrangement uses TRBV3-1 (or the pseudogene TRBV3-2) and TRBJ1-6; possible D gene TRBD1, 6 bases. Germline V lookup: CDR1 LGHDT, CDR2 YNNKEL (reference sequence). With 7 bases removed from V and 7 bases from J, the gap between germline ends came to 17 bases. This CDR3 is 15 amino acids long. CDR3 sequence: CASTPIQGSNSPLHF. DNA of the CDR3: TGTGCCAGCACCCCCATACAGGGTAGCAATTCACCCCTCCACTTT.

CDR3 sequence (DNA): TGTGCCAGCAGCCGGACAGGGGGCTCCTACAATGAGCAGTTCTTC. This translates into CASSRTGGSYNEQFF. This chain links TRBV7-6 with TRBJ2-1; TRBD1 agrees at 10 bases. Germline V lookup: CDR1 SGHVS, CDR2 FNYEAQ. CDR3 length: 15 residues. The ends lost 5 bases at V and 0 bases at J; junction bases unmatched: 1.

This sequence joins TRBV27 and TRBJ2-2; 8 positions agree with TRBD1. This CDR3 is built from 16 residues. V lost 5 bases to trimming and J lost 4 bases; unmatched junction nucleotides: 9. Germline assignment: CDR1 MNHEY and CDR2 SMNVEV (reference sequence). The CDR3 nucleotides read TGTGCCAGCAGTCCACGGCAGGGGGCGGGCACCGGGGAGCTGTTTTTT. This sequence encodes CASSPRQGAGTGELFF.

The count of this clone is one. The CDR3, as DNA: TGTGCCAGTAGACCCGGGGGGGGGACAGGGGTTCGCCAGAACACTGAAGCTTTCTTT. It specifies CASRPGGGTGVRQNTEAFF. V usage is TRBV19 and J usage is TRBJ1-1; 10 bases match TRBD1. Trimming at V came to 6 bases and at J to 1 base, leaving 17 bases not matched to a gene. The CDR3 length is 19 residues. The germline V gene encodes CDR1 LNHDA and CDR2 SQIVND (reference sequence). Combining the CDR3 with reference TRBV19 and TRBJ1-1 gives the whole variable domain DGGITQSPKYLFRKEGQNVTLSCEQNLNHDAMYWYRQDPGQGLRLIYYSQIVNDFQKGDIAEGYSVSREKKESFPLTVTSAQKNPTAFYLCASRPGGGTGVRQNTEAFFGQGTRLTVV.

The genes are TRBV6-5 and TRBJ2-5; a possible D gene is TRBD2 (7 bases). The V end lost 6 bases, the J end lost 4 bases, and 12 bases lay between the germline ends. Germline CDR1 is MNHEY and CDR2 is SVGAGI. This CDR3 contains 13 residues. CDR3: CASRGGGGETQYF. The CDR3 DNA reads TGTGCCAGCAGGGGGGGCGGGGGAGAGACCCAGTACTTC.

V is TRBV12-3 or TRBV12-4 and J is TRBJ2-1; D perhaps matches TRBD2 (6 bases). CDR3 length: 12 amino acids. V was shortened by 5 bases and J by 15 bases, with 17 bases between the two germline ends. CDR3 residues: CASSPGRLRGFF. The CDR3 region has the DNA TGTGCCAGCAGTCCCGGGAGACTACGAGGGTTCTTC.

The chain uses TRBV9 and TRBJ2-1; D might be TRBD2 (6 bases). CDR3 length: 16 residues. CDR1 and CDR2 from the germline V gene are SGDLS and YYNGEE. V was cut by 3 bases and J by 0 bases, with 13 bases left in between. This CDR3 reads CASSAHWRGSYNEQFF. In DNA form, the CDR3 reads TGTGCCAGCAGCGCGCACTGGAGGGGCTCCTACAATGAGCAGTTCTTC.

The gene calls are TRBV10-3 and TRBJ2-5; the D gene is possibly TRBD1 (6 bases). Trimming left V 2 bases short and J 7 bases short, with 17 bases between. The CDR3 is 15 amino acids. CDR1 is ENHRY and CDR2 is SYGVKD in the germline V gene. The CDR3 sequence: CAISENWDTTWTQYF. The CDR3, as DNA: TGTGCCATCAGTGAGAATTGGGACACCACATGGACCCAGTACTTC.

The V gene is TRBV19, the J gene TRBJ1-3, with D unclear. CDR3 length: 15 residues. Germline assignment: CDR1 LNHDA and CDR2 SQIVND (reference sequence). Trimming shortened V by 6 bases and J by 2 bases, and 14 bases separated the two germline ends. CDR3 region: CASSQQIGTGNTIYF. CDR3 DNA: TGTGCCAGTAGCCAACAGATCGGAACTGGAAACACCATATATTTT.

CDR3 DNA: TGTGCCAGCAGCCAAGAAAGGGCAAGTGGACGGGGTGAAAAACTGTTTTTT. Translating gives CASSQERASGRGEKLFF. The chain has TRBV14 and TRBJ1-4; D is unresolved. Between the trimmed V and J ends, which lost 0 bases and 7 bases, there was a span of 18 bases. This CDR3 has 17 residues. CDR1 is SGHDN and CDR2 is FVKESK in the germline V gene.

The rearrangement joins TRBV7-9 to TRBJ1-2, with TRBD1 matching over 7 bases. This CDR3 contains 15 residues. The V gene's germline CDR1 is SEHNR and CDR2 FQNEAQ (reference sequence). The V segment lost 4 bases and the J segment 6 bases; nucleotides outside the gene matches: 11. CDR3 coding DNA: TGTGCCAGCAGCTCGCAGGTTAGGGACAGAAATGGCTACACCTTC. Protein: CASSSQVRDRNGYTF. Complete variable domain (other parts from reference TRBV7-9 and TRBJ1-2): DTGVSQNPRHKITKRGQNVTFRCDPISEHNRLYWYRQTLGQGPEFLTYFQNEAQLEKSRLLSDRFSAERPKGSFSTLEIQRTEQGDSAMYLCASSSQVRDRNGYTFGSGTRLTVV.

The chain joins TRBV9 to TRBJ2-7; 9 nucleotides align to TRBD2. Trimming took 0 bases from V and 4 from J; bases not matched to a gene: 5. Germline V gene lookup returns CDR1 SGDLS and CDR2 YYNGEE. The CDR3 covers 15 residues. CDR3 DNA: TGTGCCAGCAGCGTAGGTGCGGGAGGGCTATACGAGCAGTACTTC. This encodes CASSVGAGGLYEQYF.

This rearrangement joins TRBV6-5 to TRBJ1-2; TRBD1 is a possible D gene (5 bases). Germline V gives CDR1 MNHEY, CDR2 SVGAGI. CDR3 length equals 12 residues. The ends were cut back, 7 bases at V and 7 bases at J, with 13 bases in the middle. The CDR3 DNA follows: TGTGCCAGCACCCAGGGCGGCCTTGGCTACACCTTC. This gives the protein CASTQGGLGYTF.

The chain couples TRBV5-6 to TRBJ2-4, with a possible D match to TRBD2 (5 bases). V was pared by 4 bases and J by 0 bases, with 11 bases between. CDR1 and CDR2 from the germline V gene are SGHDT and YYEEEE. This CDR3 region has 15 residues. CDR3 amino acids: CASSQEGLAKNIQYF. The CDR3 region has the DNA TGTGCCAGCAGCCAAGAGGGCCTAGCCAAAAACATTCAGTACTTC.

The chain combines TRBV9 with TRBJ1-2, with 8 nucleotides matching TRBD1. Trimming at V came to 4 bases and at J to 3 bases, leaving 8 bases not matched to a gene. The germline V gene encodes CDR1 SGDLS and CDR2 YYNGEE. This CDR3 is 15 amino acids long. The CDR3, as DNA: TGTGCCAGCAGCCGAGGACAGGGAATGGACTATGGCTACACCTTC. This sequence encodes CASSRGQGMDYGYTF.

This clone showed up just a few times. This chain connects TRBV5-4 to TRBJ2-1; D ambiguous. This CDR3 is built from 12 residues. The germline gives CDR1 SGHNT, CDR2 YYREEE (reference sequence). Trimming shortened V by 3 bases and J by 7 bases, and 8 bases separated the two germline ends. The DNA for the CDR3 is TGTGCCAGCAGCTCCGAGCATAATGAGCAGTTCTTC. It specifies CASSSEHNEQFF. Drawing the rest from reference TRBV5-4 and TRBJ2-1, the complete variable domain is ETGVTQSPTHLIKTRGQQVTLRCSSQSGHNTVSWYQQALGQGPQFIFQYYREEENGRGNFPPRFSGLQFPNYSSELNVNALELDDSALYLCASSSEHNEQFFGPGTRLTVL.

The chain combines TRBV4-1 with TRBJ2-5, with D maybe TRBD2 (5 bases). CDR1 and CDR2 from the germline V gene are MGHRA and YSYEKL. The germline V and J ends were trimmed by 0 bases and 5 bases, with 13 bases remaining between them. The CDR3 consists of 15 residues. The chain's CDR3 is CASSQDRGSGETQYF. CDR3 in DNA: TGCGCCAGCAGCCAAGATCGGGGTAGTGGCGAGACCCAGTACTTC.

The chain couples TRBV11-2 to TRBJ1-4; TRBD1 matches at 10 bases. This CDR3 comprises 15 residues. Trimming at V came to 5 bases and at J to 5 bases, leaving 5 bases not matched to a gene. From germline, CDR1 is SGHAT and CDR2 FQNNGV. The CDR3 nucleotides are TGTGCCAGCAGCCGCGACAGGGGGCAGAATGAAAAACTGTTTTTT. It encodes CASSRDRGQNEKLFF.

CDR3 nucleotide sequence: TGTGCCAGCAGCCTTACTAGCTCGGCCCACGGGGAGCTGTTTTTT. Protein: CASSLTSSAHGELFF. The chain uses TRBV9 and TRBJ2-2; D might be TRBD2 (6 bases). The V and J ends lost 4 bases and 7 bases respectively, with 17 bases between them. Germline CDR1 is SGDLS and CDR2 is YYNGEE. The CDR3 has 15 amino acids.

This clone was seen just once. The chain carries TRBV7-8 and TRBJ1-5, with TRBD1 identical over 8 bases. The CDR3 spans 18 residues. The J segment lost 6 bases and the V segment lost 2 bases, leaving 15 bases of the junction unmatched. Germline lookup yields CDR1 SGHVS and CDR2 FQNEAQ. CDR3 amino acids: CASSLNRGSHRGVQPQHF. DNA of the CDR3: TGTGCCAGCAGCTTAAACAGGGGGTCCCACCGGGGCGTTCAGCCCCAGCATTTT. Combining the CDR3 with reference TRBV7-8 and TRBJ1-5 gives the whole variable domain GAGVSQSPRYKVAKRGQDVALRCDPISGHVSLFWYQQALGQGPEFLTYFQNEAQLDKSGLPSDRFFAERPEGSVSTLKIQRTQQEDSAVYLCASSLNRGSHRGVQPQHFGDGTRLSIL.

This chain links TRBV11-2 with TRBJ2-7; TRBD2 agrees at 8 bases. Per the germline V gene, CDR1 is SGHAT and CDR2 is FQNNGV. The CDR3 extends over 14 amino acids. The J segment lost 2 bases and the V segment lost 4 bases, leaving 4 bases of the junction unmatched. CDR3 sequence reads: CASSWSGGAYEQYF. Written as DNA, the CDR3 is TGTGCCAGCAGCTGGAGCGGGGGAGCCTACGAGCAGTACTTC.

J is TRBJ2-3 and V is TRBV7-2, with a possible D match to TRBD1 (5 bases). Germline V CDR1 and CDR2: SGHTA, FQGNSA. V lost 2 bases, J lost 2 bases, and 11 bases lay in between. The CDR3 has 15 residues. In DNA, the CDR3 is TGTGCCAGCAGCTTAATTACAGGATCCACAGATACGCAGTATTTT. Amino acids: CASSLITGSTDTQYF.